These T cell receptor beta chains were read from a single sample in a study of response to subunit inactivated influenza vaccine. Each CDR3 protein is one row after TCRdb ran MiXCR on the RT-PCR reads. The data show about 520,000 distinct CDR3 sequences, with about 25% seen just once and approximately 2% held by the top ten. This specimen consisted of CD4+ T cells sorted from PBMCs, obtained 4 to 6 days after vaccination. The receptors here all came from a man aged 50 to 59 who received an inactivated influenza vaccine. Each CDR3 is given with its conserved first and last residue. Fields, in order: V gene, CDR3 protein.

TRBV6-1 CASGQGLASEQYF
TRBV10-3 CAISEYSTGSYNEQFF
TRBV20-1 CSARPGRASYEQYF
TRBV29-1 CSVDKNGYTF
TRBV7-2 CASSSFMGLAGGNEQFF
TRBV6-6 CASTLPRQPQHF
TRBV28 CASRWGQANYGYTF
TRBV7-2 CASSQSRTAVDTQYF
TRBV15 CATSRSGGTYQETQYF
TRBV10-3 CAITGGLRNEQFF
TRBV29-1 CSVEIGYGQYF
TRBV5-1 CASSATGVQETQYF
TRBV7-9 CASSSFPGGYNEQFF
TRBV12-3/TRBV12-4 CASSLFGGQIDTQYF
TRBV24-1 CATSNGRSAGETQYF
TRBV4-3 CASSQDWGRGTGELFF
TRBV29-1 CSVARTGTGGLRELFF
TRBV7-2 CASSRTSGGLETQYF
TRBV20-1 CSATWEGYSYNEQFF
TRBV5-1 CASSLGTGDLGQIYEQYF
TRBV12-3/TRBV12-4 CASPLEWTSSGNTIYF
TRBV5-6 CASSFWEQETQYF
TRBV20-1 CSARGRGHYEQYF
TRBV12-3/TRBV12-4 CASSAGLRSTGELFF
TRBV20-1 CSAYLGNTDTQYF
TRBV24-1 CATSTPGLGTQYF
TRBV29-1 CSVEKPGVGSTDTQYF
TRBV12-3/TRBV12-4 CASSSIAEAFF
TRBV20-1 CSATDRTDTQYF
TRBV20-1 CSATGSPTNEKLFF
TRBV15 CATSRAGTLNEQFF
TRBV20-1 CSARDGGALTWENRLYEQYF
TRBV5-1 CASSLSLNTEAFF
TRBV7-9 CASSEQGNSYEQYF
TRBV12-3/TRBV12-4 CASNKAGFNTEAFF
TRBV20-1 CSAHKFGREVYEQYF
TRBV9 CASSVDPTGGDIQYF
TRBV20-1 CSASGGADNEQFF
TRBV5-8 CASSFPGSYTEAFF
TRBV5-6 CASSFPDRKNTEAFF
TRBV12-3/TRBV12-4 CASSYVLAFEQYF
TRBV7-2 CASSLFPDLNTEAFF
TRBV20-1 CSARVGTSGTVDTQYF
TRBV2 CASSQNFGGQEF
TRBV5-1 CASTEGHPNTEAFF
TRBV6-1 CASSLHGGKSYNEQFF
TRBV11-2 CASSLGQGRISGANVLTF
TRBV20-1 CSATQGDTQYF
TRBV12-3/TRBV12-4 CASRGQGSYNEQFF
TRBV28 CASSPRGQETGELFF
TRBV6-1 CASRTGRATDTQYF
TRBV24-1 CATSDPQGHSDEQFF
TRBV7-9 CASSFRTGSETQYF
TRBV20-1 CSARGTPGEKLFF